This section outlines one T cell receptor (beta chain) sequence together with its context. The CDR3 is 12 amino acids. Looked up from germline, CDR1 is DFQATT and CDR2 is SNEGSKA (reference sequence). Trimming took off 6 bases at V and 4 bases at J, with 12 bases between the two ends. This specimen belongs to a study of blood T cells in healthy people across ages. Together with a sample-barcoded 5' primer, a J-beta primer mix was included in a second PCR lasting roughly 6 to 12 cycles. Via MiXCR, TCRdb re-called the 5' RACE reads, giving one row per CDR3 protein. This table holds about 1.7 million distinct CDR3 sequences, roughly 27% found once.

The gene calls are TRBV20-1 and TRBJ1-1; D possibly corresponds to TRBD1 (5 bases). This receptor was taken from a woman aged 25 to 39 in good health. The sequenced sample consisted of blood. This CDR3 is CSAMGGGTEAFF. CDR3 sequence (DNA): TGCAGTGCGATGGGGGGGGGCACTGAAGCTTTCTTT.